These T cell receptor beta chains were read from a single sample in a study of blood T cell repertoires in COVID-19. This table comes from immunoSEQ multiplex PCR, and its TCRdb copy is limited to in-frame clones, with some not included. Of 160,000 or so clones in the sample, roughly 82% were seen once. The sample consisted of peripheral blood. These receptors were collected from a woman in her 70s with acute or convalescent COVID-19. Each CDR3 is given with its conserved first and last residue. Each record gives: J gene, V gene, D gene, clone size, CDR3 protein, CDR3 DNA. D genes are given only for firm matches. A row's size may be missing; if present it is once, few, many or a size class.

TRBJ1-2 TRBV28 . . CASTQDSRGYTF TGTGCCAGCACCCAAGACTCGAGGGGCTACACCTTC
TRBJ2-7 TRBV7-8 TRBD1 few CATGDRVGEQYF TGTGCCACCGGGGACAGGGTTGGGGAGCAGTACTTC
TRBJ2-7 TRBV7-2 TRBD1 . CASSFGTGYYEQYF TGTGCCAGCAGCTTCGGGACAGGGTACTACGAGCAGTACTTC
TRBJ1-2 TRBV5-1 TRBD1 . CASSSGTVLGGYTF TGCGCCAGCAGCTCCGGGACAGTTTTAGGTGGCTACACCTTC
TRBJ2-7 TRBV3-1/TRBV3-2 TRBD2 . CASTLAGGNYGQYF TGTGCCAGCACCCTAGCGGGAGGGAACTACGGGCAGTACTTC
TRBJ2-2 TRBV9 TRBD1 . CASSATLDRVNTGELFF TGTGCCAGCAGCGCCACCTTGGACAGGGTAAACACCGGGGAGCTGTTTTTT
TRBJ2-5 TRBV28 . . CASSPAWGDQETQYF TGTGCCAGCAGCCCGGCTTGGGGGGATCAAGAGACCCAGTACTTC
TRBJ2-5 TRBV5-1 TRBD1 . CASSSTGIFQETQYF TGCGCCAGCAGCTCGACAGGGATTTTCCAAGAGACCCAGTACTTC
TRBJ1-3 TRBV19 . . CASSITSGPNTIYF TGTGCCAGTAGTATCACATCAGGGCCCAACACCATATATTTT
TRBJ2-4 TRBV2 TRBD1 once CASSRQGLAKNIQYF TGTGCCAGCAGTCGACAGGGGCTAGCCAAAAACATTCAGTACTTC
TRBJ2-7 TRBV18 . . CASSPSGHAGSYEQYF TGTGCCAGCTCACCCAGTGGACACGCCGGCTCCTACGAGCAGTACTTC
TRBJ1-3 TRBV7-8 TRBD1 . CASSLLTGASGNTIYF TGTGCCAGCAGCTTACTTACAGGGGCGAGTGGAAACACCATATATTTT
TRBJ2-3 TRBV7-2 TRBD2 . CASSSFSSGSRTDTQYF TGTGCCAGCAGCTCCTTCTCTAGCGGCAGTCGCACAGATACGCAGTATTTT
TRBJ1-4 TRBV3-1/TRBV3-2 TRBD1 . CASSDRTGGPEKLFF TGTGCCAGCAGCGATAGGACAGGGGGCCCTGAAAAACTGTTTTTT
TRBJ2-2 TRBV7-2 TRBD2 . CASSPPGGTGELFF TGTGCCAGCAGCCCCCCGGGGGGCACCGGGGAGCTGTTTTTT
TRBJ1-1 TRBV4-3 . once CASNNPSGVNTEAFF TGCGCCAGCAATAACCCATCCGGGGTGAACACTGAAGCTTTCTTT
TRBJ1-5 TRBV28 . . CASSFPTGSGGEQPQHF TGTGCCAGCAGTTTTCCTACAGGGAGTGGTGGAGAACAGCCCCAGCATTTT
TRBJ1-2 TRBV28 TRBD1 . CASRETGGYGYTF TGTGCCAGCAGGGAAACAGGGGGCTATGGCTACACCTTC
TRBJ1-2 TRBV19 . . CASSIGSTGYTF TGTGCCAGTAGTATCGGGAGTACTGGCTACACCTTC
TRBJ2-7 TRBV5-5 . . CASSEAGSALYEQYF TGTGCCAGCAGTGAGGCCGGGTCGGCTCTCTACGAGCAGTACTTC
TRBJ2-4 TRBV19 . . CASRTPGVNIQYF TGTGCCAGTAGAACCCCCGGGGTAAACATTCAGTACTTC
TRBJ2-7 TRBV5-6 TRBD1 . CASSLWVKGQPYEQYF TGTGCCAGCAGCTTGTGGGTTAAGGGACAGCCCTACGAGCAGTACTTC
TRBJ2-2 TRBV19 . . CASGIQGGTGELFF TGTGCCAGTGGCATACAGGGGGGGACCGGGGAGCTGTTTTTT
TRBJ1-6 TRBV28 TRBD1 . CASRPGQGLNSPLHF TGTGCCAGCAGGCCGGGACAGGGCCTTAATTCACCCCTCCACTTT
TRBJ1-3 TRBV30 TRBD1 once CAWSVLGTGTVGTIYF TGTGCCTGGAGTGTACTGGGGACAGGGACGGTGGGCACCATATATTTT
TRBJ2-2 TRBV5-1 . . CASSLDGGHGGELFF TGCGCCAGCAGCTTGGACGGGGGGCATGGCGGGGAGCTGTTTTTT
TRBJ1-1 TRBV6-5 . . CASSPRGYTEAFF TGTGCCAGCAGTCCTCGGGGGTACACTGAAGCTTTCTTT
TRBJ1-1 TRBV9 . . CASSALRVRNTEAFF TGTGCCAGCAGCGCGTTGAGGGTCCGGAACACTGAAGCTTTCTTT
TRBJ1-5 TRBV11-2 . . CASSLVGRGSNQPQHF TGTGCCAGCAGCTTGGTGGGACGGGGGAGCAATCAGCCCCAGCATTTT
TRBJ1-1 TRBV21-1 . . CASSKASQGANTEAFF TGTGCCAGCAGCAAAGCTTCACAGGGGGCTAACACTGAAGCTTTCTTT
TRBJ1-5 TRBV27 . few CASSFRYSIMPQHF TGTGCCAGCAGTTTCAGGTACTCAATCATGCCCCAGCATTTT
TRBJ1-2 TRBV6-2/TRBV6-3 . . CASSTGTREGYTF TGTGCCAGCAGTACCGGGACACGTGAGGGCTACACCTTC
TRBJ1-2 TRBV10-3 TRBD1 few CAIRAWGDSYGYTF TGTGCCATCAGGGCATGGGGGGACAGCTATGGCTACACCTTC
TRBJ2-1 TRBV6-2/TRBV6-3 TRBD1 . CASSFRRGTGNFYNEQFF TGTGCCAGCAGTTTTCGCAGGGGGACAGGGAACTTCTACAATGAGCAGTTCTTC
TRBJ1-1 TRBV5-6 . . CASSLGEGRRTEAFF TGTGCCAGCAGCTTGGGGGAGGGACGACGCACTGAAGCTTTCTTT